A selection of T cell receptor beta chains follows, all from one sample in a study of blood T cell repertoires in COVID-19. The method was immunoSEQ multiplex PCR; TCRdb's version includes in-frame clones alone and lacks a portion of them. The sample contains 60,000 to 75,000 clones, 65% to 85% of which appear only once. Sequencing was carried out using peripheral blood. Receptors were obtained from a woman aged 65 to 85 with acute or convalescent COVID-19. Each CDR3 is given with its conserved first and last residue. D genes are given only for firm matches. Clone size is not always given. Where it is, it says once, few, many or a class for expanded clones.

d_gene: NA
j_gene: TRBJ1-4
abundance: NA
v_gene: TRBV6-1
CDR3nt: TGTGCCAGCAGTGAAAATTGGGGCAGGGGTAATGAAAAACTGTTTTTT
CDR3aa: CASSENWGRGNEKLFF

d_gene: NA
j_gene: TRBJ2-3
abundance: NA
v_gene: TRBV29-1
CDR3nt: TGCAGCGTGAGGGAAGTATCTAGCACAGATACGCAGTATTTT
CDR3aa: CSVREVSSTDTQYF

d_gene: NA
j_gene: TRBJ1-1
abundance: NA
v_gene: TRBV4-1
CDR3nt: TGCGCCAGCAGCCAATCCTCCCCAGGGGCAATCACTGAAGCTTTCTTT
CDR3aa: CASSQSSPGAITEAFF

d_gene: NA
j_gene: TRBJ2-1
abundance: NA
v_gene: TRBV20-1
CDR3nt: TGCAGTGCTAGTTCCGGTGAGCAGTTCTTC
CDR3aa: CSASSGEQFF

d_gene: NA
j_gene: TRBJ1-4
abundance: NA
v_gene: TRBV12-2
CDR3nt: TGTGCAAGTCGCTTGTTAGGGGTACCTAATGAAAAACTGTTTTTT
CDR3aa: CASRLLGVPNEKLFF

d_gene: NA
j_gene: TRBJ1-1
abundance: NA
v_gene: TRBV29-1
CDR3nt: TGCAGCGTCATGACTCCGACTTTTGAAGCTTTCTTT
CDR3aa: CSVMTPTFEAFF

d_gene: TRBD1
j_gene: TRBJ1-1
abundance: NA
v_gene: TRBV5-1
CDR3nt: TGCGCCAGCACCCTAGAGACAGGGGCTGAAGCTTTCTTT
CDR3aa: CASTLETGAEAFF

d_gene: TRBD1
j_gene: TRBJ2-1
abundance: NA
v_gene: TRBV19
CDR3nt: TGTGCCAGTAGTTCTCTGACAGGGAAATCCTACAATGAGCAGTTCTTC
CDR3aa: CASSSLTGKSYNEQFF

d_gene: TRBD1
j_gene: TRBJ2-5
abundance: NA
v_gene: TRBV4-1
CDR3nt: TGCGCCAGCAGCCAGACCGGGACAGGACAAGAGACCCAGTACTTC
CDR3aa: CASSQTGTGQETQYF

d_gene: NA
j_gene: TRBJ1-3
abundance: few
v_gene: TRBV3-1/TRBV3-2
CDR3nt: TGTGCCAGCAGCCAAGGAGGAGGGGCCGGAAACACCATATATTTT
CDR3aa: CASSQGGGAGNTIYF

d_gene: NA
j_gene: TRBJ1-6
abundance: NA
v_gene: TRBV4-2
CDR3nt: TGTGCCAGCAGCCCCGGGGTGCGAGATTCACCCCTCCACTTT
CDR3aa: CASSPGVRDSPLHF

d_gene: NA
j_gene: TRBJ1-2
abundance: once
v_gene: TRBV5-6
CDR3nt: TGTGCCAGCAGCTTGGACAGCCCCAACTATGGCTACACCTTC
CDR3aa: CASSLDSPNYGYTF

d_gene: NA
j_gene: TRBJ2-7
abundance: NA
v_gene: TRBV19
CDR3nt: TGTGCCAGTAGTCTCCAGGCCAATCTCGGTGCGCAGTACTTC
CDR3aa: CASSLQANLGAQYF

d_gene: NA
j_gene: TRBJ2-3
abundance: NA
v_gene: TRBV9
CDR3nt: TGTGCCAGCAGCGCGGGACTCGGCAAAGATACGCAGTATTTT
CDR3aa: CASSAGLGKDTQYF

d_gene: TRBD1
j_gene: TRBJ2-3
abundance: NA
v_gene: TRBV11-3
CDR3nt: TGTGCCAGCAGCTTACTAGGACAGGCCCCAACAGATACGCAGTATTTT
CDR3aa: CASSLLGQAPTDTQYF

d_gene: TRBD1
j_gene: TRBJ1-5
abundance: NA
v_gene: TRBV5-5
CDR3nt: TGTGCCAGCAGCGTTACCGGGACAGGGGCCAATCAGCCCCAGCATTTT
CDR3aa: CASSVTGTGANQPQHF

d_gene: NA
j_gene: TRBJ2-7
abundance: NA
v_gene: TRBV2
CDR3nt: TGTGCCAGCAGTGGGACAGGGAGGGGCGAGCAGTACTTC
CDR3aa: CASSGTGRGEQYF

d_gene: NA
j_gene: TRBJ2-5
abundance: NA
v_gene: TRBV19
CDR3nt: TGTGCCAGTAGTATAGGGTACAGTTTTGAAGAGACCCAGTACTTC
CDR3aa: CASSIGYSFEETQYF

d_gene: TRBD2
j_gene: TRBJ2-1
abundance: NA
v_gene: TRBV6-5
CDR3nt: TGTGCCAGCAGTTACCCGACTAGCGGGGGGGTCAATGAGCAGTTCTTC
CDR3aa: CASSYPTSGGVNEQFF

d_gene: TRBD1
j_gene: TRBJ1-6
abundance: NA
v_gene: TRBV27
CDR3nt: TGTGCCAGCAGTGCCCAGACAGGGGGCGTGTCACCCCTCCACTTT
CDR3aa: CASSAQTGGVSPLHF

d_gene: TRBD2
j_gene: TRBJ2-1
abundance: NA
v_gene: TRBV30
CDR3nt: TGTGCCTGGACGCGCGGGGGGCTCTACAATGAGCAGTTCTTC
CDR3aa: CAWTRGGLYNEQFF

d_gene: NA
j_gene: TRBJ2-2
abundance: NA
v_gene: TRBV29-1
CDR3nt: TGCAGCGTTGGCCGGGGGACGAACACCGGGGAGCTGTTTTTT
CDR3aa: CSVGRGTNTGELFF

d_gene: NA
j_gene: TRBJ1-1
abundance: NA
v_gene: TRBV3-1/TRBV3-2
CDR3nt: TGTGCCAGCAGCCTAGTGTTTACCCAGGGAAGAACTGAAGCTTTCTTT
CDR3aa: CASSLVFTQGRTEAFF

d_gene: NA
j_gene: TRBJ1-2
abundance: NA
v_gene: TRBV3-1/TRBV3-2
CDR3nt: TGTGCCAGCAGCCCGGCGGGTAACTATGGCTACACCTTC
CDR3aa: CASSPAGNYGYTF

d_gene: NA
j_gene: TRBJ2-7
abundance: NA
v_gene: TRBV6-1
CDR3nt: TGTGCCAGCAGTGAAGCGGGAGACGGCTGGGAGCAGTACTTC
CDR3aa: CASSEAGDGWEQYF

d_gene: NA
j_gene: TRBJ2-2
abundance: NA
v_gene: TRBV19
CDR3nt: TGTGCCAGTACCCCAGGGGCAGGGGTCACCGGGGAGCTGTTTTTT
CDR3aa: CASTPGAGVTGELFF

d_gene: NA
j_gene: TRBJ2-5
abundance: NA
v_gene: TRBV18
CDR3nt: TGTGCCAGCTCAGGCGGGGACGAAGAGACCCAGTACTTC
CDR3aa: CASSGGDEETQYF

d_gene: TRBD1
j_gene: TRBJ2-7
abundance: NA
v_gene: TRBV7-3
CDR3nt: TGTGCCAGCAGCTCCGGACAGGGGGCGGTTCCGCAGTACTTC
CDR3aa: CASSSGQGAVPQYF

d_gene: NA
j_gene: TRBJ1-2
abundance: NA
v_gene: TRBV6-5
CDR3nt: TGTGCCAGCAGTAGGGGTACACAGGGTGGCTACACCTTC
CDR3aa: CASSRGTQGGYTF

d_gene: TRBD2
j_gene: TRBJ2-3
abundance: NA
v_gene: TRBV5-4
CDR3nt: TGTGCCAGCAGCCGGAGCGGGGGCTACACAGATACGCAGTATTTT
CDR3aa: CASSRSGGYTDTQYF

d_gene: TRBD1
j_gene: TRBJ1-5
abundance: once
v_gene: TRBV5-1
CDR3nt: TGCGCCAGCAGCCCTGGACAGGGGAATGTGCCCCAGCATTTT
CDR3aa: CASSPGQGNVPQHF

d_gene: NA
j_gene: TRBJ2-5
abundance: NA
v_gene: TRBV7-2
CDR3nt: TGTGCCAGCAGCTTAGTCAGACTACTCCAAGAGACCCAGTACTTC
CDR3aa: CASSLVRLLQETQYF

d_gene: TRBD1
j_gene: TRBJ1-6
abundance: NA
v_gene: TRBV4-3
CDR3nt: TGCGCCAGCAGCCAAGAAAGGGGGCTAAATTCACCCCTCCACTTT
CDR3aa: CASSQERGLNSPLHF

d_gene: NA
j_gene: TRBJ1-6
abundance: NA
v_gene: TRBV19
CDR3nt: TGTGCCAGTAGCGTGACAGGTGATAATTCACCCCTCCACTTT
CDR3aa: CASSVTGDNSPLHF

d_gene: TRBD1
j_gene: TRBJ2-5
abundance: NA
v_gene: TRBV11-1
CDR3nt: TGTGCCAGCAGCGACCCCGGGACAGGGTGGGAGACCCAGTACTTC
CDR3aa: CASSDPGTGWETQYF

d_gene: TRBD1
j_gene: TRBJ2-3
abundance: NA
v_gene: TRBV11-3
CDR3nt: TGTGCCAGCAGCCCCAGGGGGACGACAGATACGCAGTATTTT
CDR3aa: CASSPRGTTDTQYF

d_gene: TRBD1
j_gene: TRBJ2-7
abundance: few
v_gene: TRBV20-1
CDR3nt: TGCAGTGCTAGTGTCGGGACAGCACCTTCCTACGAGCAGTACTTC
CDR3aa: CSASVGTAPSYEQYF

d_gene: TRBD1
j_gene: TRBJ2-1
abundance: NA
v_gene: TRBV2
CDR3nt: TGTGCCAGCAGTTACGGACAGGGTATTTACAATGAGCAGTTCTTC
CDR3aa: CASSYGQGIYNEQFF

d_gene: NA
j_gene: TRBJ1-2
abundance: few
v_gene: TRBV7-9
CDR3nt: TGTGCCAGCAGTACGGACAGCTGGTTTGGGGGCTACACCTTC
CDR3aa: CASSTDSWFGGYTF

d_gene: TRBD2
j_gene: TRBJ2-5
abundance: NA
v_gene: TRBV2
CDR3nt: TGTGCCAGCAGAGACCCAACGAGAACTAGCGGGGGGGCAAATCGGGAGACCCAGTACTTC
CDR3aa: CASRDPTRTSGGANRETQYF

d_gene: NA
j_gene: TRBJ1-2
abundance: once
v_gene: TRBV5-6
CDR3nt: TGTGCCAGCGCTAACAGGGTCTATGGCTACACCTTC
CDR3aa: CASANRVYGYTF

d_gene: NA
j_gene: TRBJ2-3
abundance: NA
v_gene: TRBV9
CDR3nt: TGTGCCAGCAGCTCAGGAGGAGGGACAGATACGCAGTATTTT
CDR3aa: CASSSGGGTDTQYF

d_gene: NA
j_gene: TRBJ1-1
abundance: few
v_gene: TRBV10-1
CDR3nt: TGCGCCAGCAATTCTGGGGGGGGTGAAGCTTTCTTT
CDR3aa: CASNSGGGEAFF

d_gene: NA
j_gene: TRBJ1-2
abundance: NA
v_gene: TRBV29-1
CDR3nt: TGCAGCGTTGGATCTAATGGCTACACCTTC
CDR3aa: CSVGSNGYTF

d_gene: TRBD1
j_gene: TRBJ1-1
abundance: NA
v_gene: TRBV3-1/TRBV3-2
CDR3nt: TGTGCCAGCAGCCAGGGGACAGGGATAGAAGCTTTCTTT
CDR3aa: CASSQGTGIEAFF

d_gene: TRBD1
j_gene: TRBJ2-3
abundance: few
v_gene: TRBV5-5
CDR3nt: TGTGCCAGCAGCTCCGGACAGGGGGGGGCTTATAGCACAGATACGCAGTATTTT
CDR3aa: CASSSGQGGAYSTDTQYF

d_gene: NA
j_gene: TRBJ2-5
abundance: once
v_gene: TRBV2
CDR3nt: TGTGCCAGCAGGAGGACAGAGCAAGAGACCCAGTACTTC
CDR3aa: CASRRTEQETQYF

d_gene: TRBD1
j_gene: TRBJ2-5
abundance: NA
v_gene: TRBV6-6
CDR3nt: TGTGCCAGCAGCAGGTCCGGGACAGGTAAAGAGACCCAGTACTTC
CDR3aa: CASSRSGTGKETQYF